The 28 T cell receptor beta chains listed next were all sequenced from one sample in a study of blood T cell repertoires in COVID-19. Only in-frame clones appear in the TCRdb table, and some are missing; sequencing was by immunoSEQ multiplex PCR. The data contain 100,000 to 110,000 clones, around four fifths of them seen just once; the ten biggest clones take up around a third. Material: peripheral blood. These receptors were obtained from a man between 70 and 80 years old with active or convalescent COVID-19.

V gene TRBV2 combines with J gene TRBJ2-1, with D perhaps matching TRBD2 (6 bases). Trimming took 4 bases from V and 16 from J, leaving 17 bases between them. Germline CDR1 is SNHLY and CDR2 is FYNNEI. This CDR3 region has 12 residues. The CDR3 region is CASSGPGTHGFF. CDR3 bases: TGTGCCAGCAGTGGTCCCGGGACTCATGGCTTCTTC.

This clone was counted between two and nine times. The CDR3, as DNA: TGTGCCAGCTCACCCGGACAGGTGTACGATACGCAGTATTTT. Translation gives CASSPGQVYDTQYF. The chain links TRBV18 to TRBJ2-3; 7 bases agree with TRBD1. The V and J ends lost 3 bases and 6 bases, in that order; junction bases with no gene match: 6. CDR3 length: 14 residues. The germline CDR1 and CDR2 sequences are KGHSH and LQKENI.

The DNA of the CDR3 is TGCGCCAGCAGCCAAGATTTCACTAGTTCCGGCACAGATACGCAGTATTTT. This translates into CASSQDFTSSGTDTQYF. J is TRBJ2-3 and V is TRBV4-3; possible D gene TRBD2, 5 bases. The V gene's germline CDR1 is LGHNA and CDR2 YSLEER. The V end was cut by 0 bases, the J end by 1 base, with 14 bases between. There are 17 residues in the CDR3.

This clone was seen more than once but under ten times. The chain's CDR3 is CASSESQVPNYGYTF. The CDR3 DNA reads as TGTGCCAGCAGTGAGAGCCAGGTCCCTAACTATGGCTACACCTTC. The chain couples TRBV2 to TRBJ1-2; unclear D gene. CDR1 SNHLY and CDR2 FYNNEI come from the germline V gene. This CDR3 region has 15 residues. V was trimmed by 3 bases and J by 0 bases, leaving 11 bases between them.

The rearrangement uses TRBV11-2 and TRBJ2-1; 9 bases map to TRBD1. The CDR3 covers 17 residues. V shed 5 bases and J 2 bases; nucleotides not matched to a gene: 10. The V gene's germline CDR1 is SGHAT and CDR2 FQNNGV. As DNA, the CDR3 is TGTGCCAGCAGCAGATATCCGGGACAGGGCCCCTACAATGAGCAGTTCTTC. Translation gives CASSRYPGQGPYNEQFF.

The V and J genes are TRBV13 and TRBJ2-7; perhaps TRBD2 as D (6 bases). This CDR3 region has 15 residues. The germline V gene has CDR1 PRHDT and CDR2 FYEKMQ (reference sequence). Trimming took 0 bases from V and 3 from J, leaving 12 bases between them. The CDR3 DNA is TGTGCCAGCAGCTTAGGCCTGGGGCGGGACTACGAGCAGTACTTC. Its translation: CASSLGLGRDYEQYF.

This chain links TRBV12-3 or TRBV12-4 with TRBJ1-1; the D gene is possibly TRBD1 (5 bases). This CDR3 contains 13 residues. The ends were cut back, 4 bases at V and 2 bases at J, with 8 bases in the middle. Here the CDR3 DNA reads TGTGCCAGCAGTTGGACAACTAACACTGAAGCTTTCTTT. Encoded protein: CASSWTTNTEAFF.

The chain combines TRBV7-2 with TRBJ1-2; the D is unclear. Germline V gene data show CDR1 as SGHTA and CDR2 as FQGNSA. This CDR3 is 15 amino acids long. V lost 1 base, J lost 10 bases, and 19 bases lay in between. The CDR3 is CASSLDRRQHDDYTF. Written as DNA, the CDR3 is TGTGCCAGCAGCTTAGACCGCAGACAACACGATGACTACACCTTC.

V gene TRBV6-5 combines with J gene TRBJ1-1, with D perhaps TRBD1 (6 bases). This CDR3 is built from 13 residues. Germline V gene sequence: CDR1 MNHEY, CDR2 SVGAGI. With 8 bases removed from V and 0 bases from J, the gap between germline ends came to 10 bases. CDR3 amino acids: CASGQYMNTEAFF. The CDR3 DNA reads TGTGCCAGCGGACAGTATATGAACACTGAAGCTTTCTTT.

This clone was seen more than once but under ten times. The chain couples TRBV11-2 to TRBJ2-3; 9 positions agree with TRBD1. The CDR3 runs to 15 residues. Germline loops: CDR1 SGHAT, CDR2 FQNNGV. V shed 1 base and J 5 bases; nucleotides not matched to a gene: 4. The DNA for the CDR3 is TGTGCCAGCAGCTTAGTTCCGGGACAGGGAGATACGCAGTATTTT. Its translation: CASSLVPGQGDTQYF.

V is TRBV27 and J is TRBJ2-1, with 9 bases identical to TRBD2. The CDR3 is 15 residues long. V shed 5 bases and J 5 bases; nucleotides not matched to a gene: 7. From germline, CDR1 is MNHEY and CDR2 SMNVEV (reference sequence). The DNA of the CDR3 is TGTGCCAGCAGTCTAACGGGACTAGCCCACAATGAGCAGTTCTTC. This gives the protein CASSLTGLAHNEQFF.

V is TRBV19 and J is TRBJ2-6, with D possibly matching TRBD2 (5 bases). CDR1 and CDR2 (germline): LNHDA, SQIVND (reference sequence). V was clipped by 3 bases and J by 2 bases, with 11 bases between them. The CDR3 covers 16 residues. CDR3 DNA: TGTGCCAGTAGTATCCGGTCCGGGACTGGGGCCAACGTCCTGACTTTC. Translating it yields CASSIRSGTGANVLTF.

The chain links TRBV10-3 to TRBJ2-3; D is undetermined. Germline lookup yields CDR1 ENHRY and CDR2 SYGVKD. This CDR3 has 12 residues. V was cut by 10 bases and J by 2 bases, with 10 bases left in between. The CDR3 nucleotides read TGTGCCACATCGAGCTCCACAGATACGCAGTATTTT. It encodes CATSSSTDTQYF.

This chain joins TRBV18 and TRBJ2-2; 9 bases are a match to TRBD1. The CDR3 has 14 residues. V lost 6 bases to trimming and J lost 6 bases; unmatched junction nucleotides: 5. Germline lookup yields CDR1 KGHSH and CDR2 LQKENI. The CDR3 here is CASSPYRGPGELFF. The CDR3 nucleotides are TGTGCCAGCTCGCCTTACAGGGGGCCCGGGGAGCTGTTTTTT.

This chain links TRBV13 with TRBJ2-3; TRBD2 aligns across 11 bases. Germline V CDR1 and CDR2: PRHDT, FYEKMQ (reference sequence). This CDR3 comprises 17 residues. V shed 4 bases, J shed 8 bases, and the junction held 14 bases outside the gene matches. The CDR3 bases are TGTGCCAGCAGCTCGGTGCAGTCTAGCGGGGGGAAGGGTACGCAGTATTTT. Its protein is CASSSVQSSGGKGTQYF.

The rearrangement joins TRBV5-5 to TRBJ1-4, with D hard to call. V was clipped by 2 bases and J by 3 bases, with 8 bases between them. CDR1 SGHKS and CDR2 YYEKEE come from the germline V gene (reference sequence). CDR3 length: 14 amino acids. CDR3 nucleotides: TGTGCCAGCAGCTTCGGAGGTCCTAATGAAAAACTGTTTTTT. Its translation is CASSFGGPNEKLFF. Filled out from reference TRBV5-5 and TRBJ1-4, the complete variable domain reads DAGVTQSPTHLIKTRGQQVTLRCSPISGHKSVSWYQQVLGQGPQFIFQYYEKEERGRGNFPDRFSARQFPNYSSELNVNALLLGDSALYLCASSFGGPNEKLFFGSGTQLSVL.

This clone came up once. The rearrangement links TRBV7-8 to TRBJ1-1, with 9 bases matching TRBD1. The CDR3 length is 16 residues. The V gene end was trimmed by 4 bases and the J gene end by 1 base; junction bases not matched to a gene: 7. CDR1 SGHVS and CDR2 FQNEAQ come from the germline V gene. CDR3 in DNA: TGTGCCAGCAGCTCATCTCCGGGACAGGGGAACACTGAAGCTTTCTTT. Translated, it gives CASSSSPGQGNTEAFF.

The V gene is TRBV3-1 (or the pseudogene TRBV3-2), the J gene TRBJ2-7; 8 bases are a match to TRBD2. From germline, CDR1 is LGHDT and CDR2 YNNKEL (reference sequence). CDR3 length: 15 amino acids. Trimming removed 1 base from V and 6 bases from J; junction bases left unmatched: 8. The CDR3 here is CASSQGPGRAAEQYF. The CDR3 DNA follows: TGTGCCAGCAGCCAAGGCCCCGGGAGGGCCGCCGAGCAGTACTTC.

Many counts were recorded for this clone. For the CDR3, the DNA is TGTGCCAGCAGCTTGGCCGGGACTCGGTCCTACGAGCAGTACTTC. Residues: CASSLAGTRSYEQYF. This rearrangement joins TRBV5-6 to TRBJ2-7, with a tentative D call TRBD2 (6 bases). The germline V gene has CDR1 SGHDT and CDR2 YYEEEE. CDR3 length: 15 residues. Trimming took off 0 bases at V and 1 base at J, with 11 bases between the two ends.

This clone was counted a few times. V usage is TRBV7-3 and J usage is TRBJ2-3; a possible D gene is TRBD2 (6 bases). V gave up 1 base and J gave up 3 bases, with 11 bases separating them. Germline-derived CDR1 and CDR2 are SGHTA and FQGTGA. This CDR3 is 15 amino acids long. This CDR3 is CASSLNPGATDTQYF. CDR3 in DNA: TGTGCCAGCAGCTTAAATCCGGGAGCAACAGATACGCAGTATTTT.

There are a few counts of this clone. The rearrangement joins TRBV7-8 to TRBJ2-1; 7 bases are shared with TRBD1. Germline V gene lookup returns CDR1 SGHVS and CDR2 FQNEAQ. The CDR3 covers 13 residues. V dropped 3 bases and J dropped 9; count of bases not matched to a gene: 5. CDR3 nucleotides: TGTGCCAGCAGCTTGGCCAGGGGGAGTGAGCAGTTCTTC. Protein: CASSLARGSEQFF.

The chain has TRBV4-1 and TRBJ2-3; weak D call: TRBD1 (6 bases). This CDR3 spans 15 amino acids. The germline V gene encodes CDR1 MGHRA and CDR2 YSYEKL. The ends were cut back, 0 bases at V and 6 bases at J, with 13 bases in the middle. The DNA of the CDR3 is TGCGCCAGCAGCCAAGAGGGGGCCCGCGGGGATACGCAGTATTTT. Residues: CASSQEGARGDTQYF.

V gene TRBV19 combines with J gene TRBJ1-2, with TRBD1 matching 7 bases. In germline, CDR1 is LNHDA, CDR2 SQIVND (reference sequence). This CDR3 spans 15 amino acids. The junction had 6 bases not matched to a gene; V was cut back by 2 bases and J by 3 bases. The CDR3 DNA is TGTGCCAGTAGTATATCGTGGCAGGGGGACTATGGCTACACCTTC. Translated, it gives CASSISWQGDYGYTF.

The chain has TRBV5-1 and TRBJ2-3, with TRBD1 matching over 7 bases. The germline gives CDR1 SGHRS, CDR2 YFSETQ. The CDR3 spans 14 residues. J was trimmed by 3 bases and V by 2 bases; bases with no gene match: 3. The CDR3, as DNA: TGCGCCAGCAGCTTAGGACAGGCGACAGATACGCAGTATTTT. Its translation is CASSLGQATDTQYF.

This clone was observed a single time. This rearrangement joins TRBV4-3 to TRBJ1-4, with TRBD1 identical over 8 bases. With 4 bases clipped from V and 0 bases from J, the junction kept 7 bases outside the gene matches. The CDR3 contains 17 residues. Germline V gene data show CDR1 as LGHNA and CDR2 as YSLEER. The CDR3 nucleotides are TGCGCCAGCAGCCCAGATTCAGGGGGCGCAACTAATGAAAAACTGTTTTTT. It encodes CASSPDSGGATNEKLFF.

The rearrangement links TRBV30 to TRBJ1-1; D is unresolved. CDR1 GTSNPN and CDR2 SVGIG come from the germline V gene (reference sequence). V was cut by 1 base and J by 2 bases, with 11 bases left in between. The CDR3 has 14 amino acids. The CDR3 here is CAWSGGPINTEAFF. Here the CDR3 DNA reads TGTGCCTGGAGTGGAGGTCCCATTAACACTGAAGCTTTCTTT.

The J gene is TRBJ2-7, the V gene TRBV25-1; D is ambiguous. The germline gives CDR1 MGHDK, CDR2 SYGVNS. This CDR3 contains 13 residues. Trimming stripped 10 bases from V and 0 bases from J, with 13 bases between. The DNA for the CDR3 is TGTGCCACCAGCGACAAGAACTCCTACGAGCAGTACTTC. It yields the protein CATSDKNSYEQYF.

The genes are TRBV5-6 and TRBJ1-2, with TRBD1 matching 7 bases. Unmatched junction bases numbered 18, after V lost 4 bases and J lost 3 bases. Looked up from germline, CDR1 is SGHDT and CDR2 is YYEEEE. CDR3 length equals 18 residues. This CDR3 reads CASSTKTGTFTGDYGYTF. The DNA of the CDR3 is TGTGCCAGCAGCACTAAGACAGGGACGTTTACTGGGGACTATGGCTACACCTTC.